These 8 T cell receptor beta chains came from one sample sequenced in a study of OX40 agonist ivuxolimab in advanced cancers. The protocol was immunoSEQ multiplex PCR, while the TCRdb copy is restricted to in-frame clones and leaves out a portion. The table lists under 50,000 clones, 85% to 90% of them singletons. The source material was CD4+ or CD8+ T cells sorted from blood, sampled in a trial of the OX40 agonist ivuxolimab. All receptors come from an adult with an advanced solid tumor such as melanoma, head and neck, liver or kidney cancer.

The chain is built from TRBV2 and TRBJ2-7; no definite D call. The CDR3 sequence is 14 residues long. Germline CDR1 reads SNHLY; CDR2 reads FYNNEI. The ends were cut back, 1 base at V and 2 bases at J, with 9 bases in the middle. For the CDR3, the DNA is TGTGCCAGCAGTGAAGATTCGATGACCTACGAGCAGTACTTC. Translation gives CASSEDSMTYEQYF.

The chain joins TRBV2 to TRBJ2-1; TRBD2 matches 10 bases. Germline V gene sequence: CDR1 SNHLY, CDR2 FYNNEI. The CDR3 covers 17 residues. V trimming: 2 bases; J trimming: 4 bases; junction bases outside the gene matches: 8. The CDR3 region is CASSETTSGESYNEQFF. In DNA, the CDR3 is TGTGCCAGCAGTGAAACAACTAGCGGGGAAAGTTACAATGAGCAGTTCTTC.

The J gene is TRBJ2-7, the V gene TRBV2, with a tentative D call TRBD2 (6 bases). CDR1 is SNHLY, CDR2 FYNNEI, per germline. The germline V and J ends were trimmed by 7 bases and 2 bases, with 6 bases remaining between them. The length of the CDR3 is 11 residues. This CDR3 reads CASTSAYEQYF. CDR3 DNA: TGTGCCAGCACTAGCGCCTACGAGCAGTACTTC.

The chain has TRBV25-1 and TRBJ1-2; D gene uncertain. Deletions cut 1 base from V and 6 bases from J, with 12 bases between. Germline V gives CDR1 MGHDK, CDR2 SYGVNS. CDR3 length: 14 amino acids. The CDR3 DNA reads as TGTGCCAGCAGTGAATTTGAGGGCGACGATGGCTACACCTTC. It translates to CASSEFEGDDGYTF.

The chain links TRBV9 to TRBJ2-2, with 12 bases fitting TRBD2. The V gene's germline CDR1 is SGDLS and CDR2 YYNGEE. The V and J ends lost 3 bases and 3 bases, in that order; junction bases with no gene match: 9. This CDR3 contains 18 residues. For the CDR3, the DNA is TGTGCCAGCAGCGCCATACTAGCGGGAGGAGGATACACCGGGGAGCTGTTTTTT. Its translation: CASSAILAGGGYTGELFF.

The sample holds one count of this clone. The chain carries TRBV9 and TRBJ2-5; D possibly corresponds to TRBD1 (5 bases). With 0 bases removed from V and 9 bases from J, the gap between germline ends came to 12 bases. The CDR3 has 13 amino acids. The germline gives CDR1 SGDLS, CDR2 YYNGEE. This CDR3 is CASSVGQGVSQYF. CDR3 DNA sequence: TGTGCCAGCAGCGTAGGACAAGGGGTCTCCCAGTACTTC.

This chain connects TRBV5-1 to TRBJ2-7; 10 bases align to TRBD1. The junction had 7 bases not matched to a gene; V was cut back by 5 bases and J by 5 bases. The germline V gene encodes CDR1 SGHRS and CDR2 YFSETQ. This CDR3 has 14 amino acids. As DNA, the CDR3 is TGCGCCAGCAGACGGGACAGGGGCGATAACGAGCAGTACTTC. Protein sequence: CASRRDRGDNEQYF.

V gene TRBV18 combines with J gene TRBJ2-3, with 13 bases lining up with TRBD2. V lost 6 bases and J lost 3; bases outside the gene matches: 3. CDR1 and CDR2 (germline): KGHSH, LQKENI. CDR3 length equals 15 residues. This CDR3 reads CASSQGLAGTDTQYF. The CDR3 nucleotides read TGTGCCAGCTCCCAGGGACTAGCGGGGACAGATACGCAGTATTTT.